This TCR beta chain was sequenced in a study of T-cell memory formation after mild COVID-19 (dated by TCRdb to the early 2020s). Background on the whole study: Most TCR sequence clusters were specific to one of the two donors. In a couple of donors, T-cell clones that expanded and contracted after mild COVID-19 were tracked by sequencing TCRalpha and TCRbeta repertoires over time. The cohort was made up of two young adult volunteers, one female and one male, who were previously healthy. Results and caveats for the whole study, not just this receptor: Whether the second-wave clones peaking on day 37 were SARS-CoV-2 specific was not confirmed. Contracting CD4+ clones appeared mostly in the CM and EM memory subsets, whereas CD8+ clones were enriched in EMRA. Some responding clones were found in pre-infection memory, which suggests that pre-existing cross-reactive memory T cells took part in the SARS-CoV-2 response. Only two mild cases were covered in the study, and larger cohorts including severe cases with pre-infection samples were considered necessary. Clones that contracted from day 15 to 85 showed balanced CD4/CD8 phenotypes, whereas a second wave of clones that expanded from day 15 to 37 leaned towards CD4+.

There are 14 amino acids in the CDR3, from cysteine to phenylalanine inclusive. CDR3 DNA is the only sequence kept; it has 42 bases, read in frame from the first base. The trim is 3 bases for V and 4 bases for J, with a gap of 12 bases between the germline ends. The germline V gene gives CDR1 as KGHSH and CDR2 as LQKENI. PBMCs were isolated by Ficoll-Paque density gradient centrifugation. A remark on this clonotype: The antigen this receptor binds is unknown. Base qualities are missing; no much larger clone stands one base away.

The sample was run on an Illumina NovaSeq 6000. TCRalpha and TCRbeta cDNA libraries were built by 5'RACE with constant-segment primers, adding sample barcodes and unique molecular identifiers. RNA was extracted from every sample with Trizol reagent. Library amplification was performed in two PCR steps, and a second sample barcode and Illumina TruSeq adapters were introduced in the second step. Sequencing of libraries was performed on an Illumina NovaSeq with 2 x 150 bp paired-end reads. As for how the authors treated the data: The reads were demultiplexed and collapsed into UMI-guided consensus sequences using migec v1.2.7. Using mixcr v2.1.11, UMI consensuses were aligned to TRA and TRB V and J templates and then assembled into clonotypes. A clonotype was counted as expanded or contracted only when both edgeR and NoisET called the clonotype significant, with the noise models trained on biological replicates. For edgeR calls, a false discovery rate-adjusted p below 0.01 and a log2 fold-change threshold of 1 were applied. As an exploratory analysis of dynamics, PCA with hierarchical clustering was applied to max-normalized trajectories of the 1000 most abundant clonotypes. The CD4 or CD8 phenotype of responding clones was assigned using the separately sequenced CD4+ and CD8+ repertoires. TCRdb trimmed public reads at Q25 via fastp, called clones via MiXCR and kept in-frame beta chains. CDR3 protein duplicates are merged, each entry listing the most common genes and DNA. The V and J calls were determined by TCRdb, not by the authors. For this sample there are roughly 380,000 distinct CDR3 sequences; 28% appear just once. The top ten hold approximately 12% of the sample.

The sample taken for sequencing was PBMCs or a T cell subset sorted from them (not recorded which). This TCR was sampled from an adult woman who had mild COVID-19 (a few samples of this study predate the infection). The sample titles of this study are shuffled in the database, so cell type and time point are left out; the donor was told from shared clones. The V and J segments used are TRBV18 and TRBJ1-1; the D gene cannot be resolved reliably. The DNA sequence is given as TGTGCCAGCTCACCGGACGGTAGGAGCACTGAAGCTTTCTTT. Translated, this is CASSPDGRSTEAFF.